This T cell receptor (beta chain) was found in a study of low-dose radiotherapy and immunotherapy resistance in tumors. The V and J ends lost 3 bases and 14 bases, in that order; junction bases with no gene match: 9. The germline gives CDR1 SGHTA, CDR2 FQGNSA. The CDR3 covers 14 residues. This clonotype was detected many times. TRAV and TRBV primers primed cDNA for both TCRalpha and TCRbeta. Amplification, which lasted around 20 PCR cycles, used a constant-region primer and V-primer adapter to amplify TCRs. TCRdb re-called the reads with MiXCR, one entry per CDR3 protein. The sample gives 50,000 or so distinct CDR3 sequences, 23% of which show up once; around 6.5% is in the top ten. Time point in this sample: after trial treatment. Sample treatment: LDRT plus nivolumab, ipilimumab, low-dose cyclophosphamide and aspirin (RACIN trial). All of the donors were given nivolumab, ipilimumab, aspirin, low-dose cyclophosphamide and low-dose radiotherapy as part of RACIN, a single-arm trial.

This clonotype was obtained from a male donor with prostate cancer. The source was PBMCs, collected after low-dose radiotherapy plus immunotherapy. The J gene is TRBJ1-6, the V gene TRBV7-2, with 8 bases lining up with TRBD1. The CDR3 loop reads CASSLFGQGLSLHF. The CDR3 DNA sequence: TGTGCCAGCAGCTTGTTCGGACAGGGTTTATCCCTCCACTTT.